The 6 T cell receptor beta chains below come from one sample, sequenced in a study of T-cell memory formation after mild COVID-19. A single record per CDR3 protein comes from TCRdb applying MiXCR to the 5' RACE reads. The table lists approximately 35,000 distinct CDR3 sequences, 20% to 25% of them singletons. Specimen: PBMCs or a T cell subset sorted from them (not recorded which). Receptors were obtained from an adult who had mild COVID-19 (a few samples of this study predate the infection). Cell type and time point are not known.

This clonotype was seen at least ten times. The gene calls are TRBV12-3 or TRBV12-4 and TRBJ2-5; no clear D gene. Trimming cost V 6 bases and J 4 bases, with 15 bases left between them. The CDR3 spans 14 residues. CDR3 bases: TGTGCCAGCAGGCCATCCACTTGGGGAGAGACCCAGTACTTC. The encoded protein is CASRPSTWGETQYF.

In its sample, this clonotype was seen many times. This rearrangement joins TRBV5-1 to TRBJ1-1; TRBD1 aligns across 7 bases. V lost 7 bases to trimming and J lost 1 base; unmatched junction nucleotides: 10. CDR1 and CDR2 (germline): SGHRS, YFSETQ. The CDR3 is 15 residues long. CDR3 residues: CASSEGAMPNTEAFF. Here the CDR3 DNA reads TGCGCCAGCTCCGAGGGGGCCATGCCGAACACTGAAGCTTTCTTT.

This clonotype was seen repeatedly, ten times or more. CDR3 bases: TGTGCCAGCAGTAAACAGGGCTATGGCTACACCTTC. This translates into CASSKQGYGYTF. This rearrangement joins TRBV25-1 to TRBJ1-2; perhaps TRBD1 as D (6 bases). The CDR3 extends over 12 amino acids. Germline lookup yields CDR1 MGHDK and CDR2 SYGVNS. V was clipped by 5 bases and J by 4 bases, with 8 bases between them.

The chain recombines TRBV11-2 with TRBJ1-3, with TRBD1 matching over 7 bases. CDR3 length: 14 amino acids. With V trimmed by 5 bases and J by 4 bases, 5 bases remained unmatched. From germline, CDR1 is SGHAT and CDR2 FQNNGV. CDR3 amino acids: CASSRSGGGNTIYF. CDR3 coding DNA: TGTGCCAGCAGCCGCTCAGGGGGAGGAAACACCATATATTTT.

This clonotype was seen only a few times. The CDR3, as DNA: TGTGCCAGCAGCTTGGCCGAAGACTACAATCAGCCCCAGCATTTT. This encodes CASSLAEDYNQPQHF. This chain connects TRBV5-4 to TRBJ1-5; D unresolved. This CDR3 has 15 amino acids. V lost 0 bases to trimming and J lost 3 bases, with 10 bases between them. In germline, CDR1 is SGHNT, CDR2 YYREEE (reference sequence). Combining the CDR3 with reference TRBV5-4 and TRBJ1-5 gives the whole variable domain ETGVTQSPTHLIKTRGQQVTLRCSSQSGHNTVSWYQQALGQGPQFIFQYYREEENGRGNFPPRFSGLQFPNYSSELNVNALELDDSALYLCASSLAEDYNQPQHFGDGTRLSIL.

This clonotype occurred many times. CDR3 in DNA: TGTGCCAGCAGCCCGCAGACAGGAAGAGCTATAGCGTATGGCTACACCTTC. This encodes CASSPQTGRAIAYGYTF. The chain recombines TRBV7-2 with TRBJ1-2; D possibly corresponds to TRBD1 (6 bases). This CDR3 contains 17 residues. V gave up 5 bases and J gave up 5 bases, with 24 bases separating them. CDR1 SGHTA and CDR2 FQGNSA come from the germline V gene. Together with reference TRBV7-2 and TRBJ1-2, the CDR3 gives the full variable domain: GAGVSQSPSNKVTEKGKDVELRCDPISGHTALYWYRQSLGQGLEFLIYFQGNSAPDKSGLPSDRFSAERTGGSVSTLTIQRTQQEDSAVYLCASSPQTGRAIAYGYTFGSGTRLTVV.